The T cell receptor (beta chain) described here comes from a study of CD4 T cells in relation to SARS-CoV-2 and coronaviruses. For the study at large: ViraFEST: approximately 10-day antigen culture of PBMCs, then TCR beta CDR3 sequencing. Patient ages ranged from about 21 to 72, median 38. Study-wide results and limits: Culture-expanded clones reflect memory recall rather than primary priming during culture.

Sorted naive or memory CD4+ cells met CEF peptides for over 8 days. Concerning this clone: Its target is unknown.

The V gene's germline CDR1 is SGHKS and CDR2 YYEKEE (reference sequence). This CDR3 has 17 residues. The ends were cut back, 4 bases at V and 1 base at J, with 20 bases in the middle. Sequenced by immunoSEQ multiplex PCR; TCRdb stores in-frame clones only, minus some. The sample records 38,000 or so clones, roughly 73% being singletons. This chain connects TRBV5-5 to TRBJ1-2; D is possibly TRBD1 (5 bases). Sequenced: memory CD4+ T cells from PBMCs, cultured in vitro. The receptor was derived from an adult with COVID-19. The DNA of the CDR3 is TGTGCCAGCAGCCCCGGAGCAGGGACGGGATTTAACTATGGCTACACCTTC. It codes for CASSPGAGTGFNYGYTF.